This is a list of T cell receptor beta chains from one sample in a study of cytomegalovirus exposure and HLA in healthy donors. Assay used: immunoSEQ multiplex PCR; TCRdb lists only in-frame clones, some missing. The sample contains about 140,000 clones, around 87% of which appear only once. The sample comprised PBMCs. These receptors all stem from a young man in good health and CMV-seropositive. Each CDR3 is given with its conserved first and last residue. A D gene is named only where the DNA matches it firmly. Part of the rows lack a size; the others show once, few, many or a class for expanded clones.

CDR3: CASSPWGRGRTNEKLFF
DNA: TGCGCCAGCAGCCCCTGGGGGCGAGGGCGGACTAATGAAAAACTGTTTTTT
size: NA
J: TRBJ1-4
D: NA
V: TRBV5-1

CDR3: CASSLTGGPYNEQFF
DNA: TGTGCCAGCAGTTTAACGGGAGGGCCGTACAATGAGCAGTTCTTC
size: NA
J: TRBJ2-1
D: TRBD2
V: TRBV27

CDR3: CASSFGVTGNTIYF
DNA: TGCGCCAGCAGCTTCGGGGTAACGGGAAACACCATATATTTT
size: NA
J: TRBJ1-3
D: NA
V: TRBV5-1

CDR3: CASSKTSRDTEAFF
DNA: TGTGCCAGCAGCAAAACAAGCAGGGACACTGAAGCTTTCTTT
size: NA
J: TRBJ1-1
D: NA
V: TRBV9

CDR3: CSVGGAGAGNEQFF
DNA: TGCAGCGTTGGGGGAGCGGGTGCAGGCAATGAGCAGTTCTTC
size: NA
J: TRBJ2-1
D: NA
V: TRBV29-1

CDR3: CASSLYGTEGEAFF
DNA: TGCGCCAGCAGCTTGTACGGGACTGAGGGCGAAGCTTTCTTT
size: NA
J: TRBJ1-1
D: NA
V: TRBV5-1

CDR3: CASSYIGDTEAFF
DNA: TGTGCCAGCAGTTATATCGGGGACACTGAAGCTTTCTTT
size: NA
J: TRBJ1-1
D: NA
V: TRBV6-5

CDR3: CASSGGLAGVQETQYF
DNA: TGTGCCAGCAGCGGCGGACTAGCGGGGGTTCAAGAGACCCAGTACTTC
size: NA
J: TRBJ2-5
D: TRBD2
V: TRBV9

CDR3: CASSFGAGSYNEQFF
DNA: TGTGCCAGCAGCTTTGGGGCAGGGTCCTACAATGAGCAGTTCTTC
size: NA
J: TRBJ2-1
D: NA
V: TRBV7-6

CDR3: CASSPQGENNYGYTF
DNA: TGTGCCAGCAGCCCCCAGGGGGAAAATAACTATGGCTACACCTTC
size: NA
J: TRBJ1-2
D: TRBD1
V: TRBV7-9

CDR3: CASSEPNYEQYF
DNA: TGCGCCAGCAGTGAGCCAAACTACGAGCAGTACTTC
size: NA
J: TRBJ2-7
D: NA
V: TRBV10-2

CDR3: CSATGYNEQFF
DNA: TGCAGCGCGACAGGTTACAATGAGCAGTTCTTC
size: NA
J: TRBJ2-1
D: NA
V: TRBV29-1

CDR3: CAWSPPGTGRGYTF
DNA: TGTGCCTGGAGTCCTCCGGGGACAGGAAGGGGCTACACCTTC
size: few
J: TRBJ1-2
D: TRBD1
V: TRBV30

CDR3: CASSAPISAGKNIQYF
DNA: TGTGCCAGCAGCGCCCCCATCTCAGCAGGAAAAAACATTCAGTACTTC
size: NA
J: TRBJ2-4
D: NA
V: TRBV9

CDR3: CASSLSGHPNTGELFF
DNA: TGTGCCAGCTCGTTATCGGGACACCCAAACACCGGGGAGCTGTTTTTT
size: NA
J: TRBJ2-2
D: NA
V: TRBV18

CDR3: CASSLGRLRGGLAASSYEQYF
DNA: TGTGCCAGCAGCCTCGGCCGTCTGAGGGGCGGACTAGCGGCGAGCTCCTACGAGCAGTACTTC
size: NA
J: TRBJ2-7
D: TRBD2
V: TRBV28

CDR3: CASSGGGGPGRSPLHF
DNA: TGTGCCAGCAGTGGAGGGGGTGGTCCAGGGCGCTCACCCCTCCACTTT
size: NA
J: TRBJ1-6
D: NA
V: TRBV2

CDR3: CASSLEQGMNIQYF
DNA: TGCGCCAGCAGCTTGGAACAGGGTATGAACATTCAGTACTTC
size: NA
J: TRBJ2-4
D: NA
V: TRBV5-1

CDR3: CASSEGQANTGELFF
DNA: TGTGCCAGCAGTGAAGGGCAGGCGAACACCGGGGAGCTGTTTTTT
size: few
J: TRBJ2-2
D: NA
V: TRBV6-1

CDR3: CASSIGGPPGGYGYTF
DNA: TGTGCCAGTAGTATCGGGGGACCGCCCGGGGGCTATGGCTACACCTTC
size: NA
J: TRBJ1-2
D: NA
V: TRBV19

CDR3: CASSRRAEETQYF
DNA: TGTGCCAGCAGCCGGCGGGCAGAAGAGACCCAGTACTTC
size: few
J: TRBJ2-5
D: NA
V: TRBV2

CDR3: CASSVGTGVGYEQYF
DNA: TGTGCCAGCAGCGTCGGGACAGGGGTAGGATACGAGCAGTACTTC
size: NA
J: TRBJ2-7
D: TRBD1
V: TRBV9

CDR3: CASSVGDRDLGYTF
DNA: TGTGCCAGCAGTGTGGGGGACAGGGACCTCGGCTACACCTTC
size: NA
J: TRBJ1-2
D: TRBD1
V: TRBV6-1

CDR3: CASSATGGSGELFF
DNA: TGTGCCAGCAGCGCAACAGGGGGATCGGGGGAGCTGTTTTTT
size: NA
J: TRBJ2-2
D: TRBD1
V: TRBV9

CDR3: CASNTLTGTGFDGYTF
DNA: TGTGCCAGCAATACCCTAACCGGAACAGGGTTCGATGGCTACACCTTC
size: NA
J: TRBJ1-2
D: NA
V: TRBV5-6

CDR3: CASSSRTSGRQETQYF
DNA: TGTGCCAGCAGCTCCAGGACTAGCGGGAGGCAAGAGACCCAGTACTTC
size: NA
J: TRBJ2-5
D: TRBD2
V: TRBV5-5

CDR3: CASSHRDTSQEKLFF
DNA: TGTGCCAGCAGCCACCGGGACACAAGTCAGGAAAAACTGTTTTTT
size: NA
J: TRBJ1-4
D: NA
V: TRBV11-1

CDR3: CASTRRGVREKLFF
DNA: TGTGCCAGCACCCGCCGGGGAGTAAGAGAAAAACTGTTTTTT
size: once
J: TRBJ1-4
D: NA
V: TRBV2

CDR3: CASSPFSTGGLLKTQYF
DNA: TGTGCCAGCAGCCCATTTTCGACAGGGGGCTTATTAAAGACCCAGTACTTC
size: NA
J: TRBJ2-5
D: TRBD1
V: TRBV27

CDR3: CAISVDKSYEQYF
DNA: TGTGCCATCAGTGTGGACAAATCCTACGAGCAGTACTTC
size: NA
J: TRBJ2-7
D: NA
V: TRBV10-3

CDR3: CASSGSGRSYEQYF
DNA: TGTGCCAGTTCAGGGTCCGGGAGGAGCTACGAGCAGTACTTC
size: NA
J: TRBJ2-7
D: TRBD2
V: TRBV19

CDR3: CASSRAGNYGYTF
DNA: TGTGCCAGCAGCAGGGCAGGGAACTATGGCTACACCTTC
size: NA
J: TRBJ1-2
D: NA
V: TRBV5-6

CDR3: CAISDSVPLYEQYF
DNA: TGTGCCATCAGTGATAGCGTCCCCCTCTACGAGCAGTACTTC
size: NA
J: TRBJ2-7
D: NA
V: TRBV10-3

CDR3: CASSPAGPRSLAFF
DNA: TGCGCCAGCAGCCCGGCGGGACCACGTTCCTTAGCTTTCTTT
size: NA
J: TRBJ1-1
D: NA
V: TRBV10-2

CDR3: CAWSRGTGTLQETQYF
DNA: TGTGCCTGGAGTCGGGGAACCGGGACATTACAAGAGACCCAGTACTTC
size: NA
J: TRBJ2-5
D: NA
V: TRBV30

CDR3: CASSLQGGVGQGDLGTEAFF
DNA: TGTGCCAGCAGCCTCCAGGGCGGTGTGGGACAGGGGGATCTCGGCACTGAAGCTTTCTTT
size: NA
J: TRBJ1-1
D: TRBD1
V: TRBV7-6

CDR3: CASSLDSLGRGQGYNEQFF
DNA: TGTGCCAGCAGCTTAGATAGTTTGGGGAGGGGACAGGGTTACAATGAGCAGTTCTTC
size: NA
J: TRBJ2-1
D: TRBD1
V: TRBV11-2

CDR3: CATHRGSGLTEAFF
DNA: TGTGCCACCCACCGGGGGTCCGGCCTCACTGAAGCTTTCTTT
size: NA
J: TRBJ1-1
D: NA
V: TRBV19

CDR3: CASSFNPPGEGNTEAFF
DNA: TGTGCCAGCAGCTTTAACCCCCCAGGGGAGGGAAACACTGAAGCTTTCTTT
size: NA
J: TRBJ1-1
D: NA
V: TRBV11-3

CDR3: CASSPPPGLADYEQYF
DNA: TGTGCCAGCTCACCACCACCGGGACTAGCGGACTACGAGCAGTACTTC
size: NA
J: TRBJ2-7
D: TRBD2
V: TRBV18

CDR3: CASALLGQVGPGDYNEQFF
DNA: TGTGCTAGTGCCCTCCTAGGACAGGTCGGGCCGGGGGACTACAATGAGCAGTTCTTC
size: NA
J: TRBJ2-1
D: NA
V: TRBV12-5

CDR3: CSVESSTGRYGYTF
DNA: TGCAGCGTTGAATCCTCGACAGGGAGGTATGGCTACACCTTC
size: NA
J: TRBJ1-2
D: TRBD1
V: TRBV29-1

CDR3: CASSEDRGPNQPQHF
DNA: TGTGCCAGCAGTGAGGACAGGGGGCCGAATCAGCCCCAGCATTTT
size: NA
J: TRBJ1-5
D: TRBD1
V: TRBV2

CDR3: CASSVTPDRGNTIYF
DNA: TGTGCCAGCAGCGTAACCCCGGACAGGGGAAACACCATATATTTT
size: NA
J: TRBJ1-3
D: TRBD1
V: TRBV9

CDR3: CASSLSLAGTNEQFF
DNA: TGTGCCAGCAGCTTATCGCTAGCGGGCACCAATGAGCAGTTCTTC
size: once
J: TRBJ2-1
D: TRBD2
V: TRBV7-6

CDR3: CASSLFGTANTGELFF
DNA: TGTGCCAGCAGTTTGTTCGGGACAGCGAACACCGGGGAGCTGTTTTTT
size: NA
J: TRBJ2-2
D: TRBD1
V: TRBV27

CDR3: CASYRQGAWGYTF
DNA: TGCGCCAGCTACAGACAGGGGGCTTGGGGCTACACCTTC
size: NA
J: TRBJ1-2
D: TRBD1
V: TRBV10-2

CDR3: CASSDTAGGHSNEQFF
DNA: TGTGCCAGCAGTGACACCGCGGGGGGGCACAGCAATGAGCAGTTCTTC
size: NA
J: TRBJ2-1
D: TRBD2
V: TRBV6-4

CDR3: CASRSGQGDGNTIYF
DNA: TGTGCCAGCAGATCGGGACAGGGGGATGGAAACACCATATATTTT
size: NA
J: TRBJ1-3
D: TRBD1
V: TRBV6-1

CDR3: CASSLDADYEQYF
DNA: TGTGCCAGCAGCTTAGATGCAGATTACGAGCAGTACTTC
size: NA
J: TRBJ2-7
D: NA
V: TRBV11-2

CDR3: CASSVYAGYEQYF
DNA: TGTGCCAGCAGCGTTTATGCGGGCTACGAGCAGTACTTC
size: NA
J: TRBJ2-7
D: NA
V: TRBV9

CDR3: CASSGGQGFEQYF
DNA: TGTGCCAGCAGTGGGGGACAGGGCTTCGAGCAGTACTTC
size: once
J: TRBJ2-7
D: TRBD1
V: TRBV6-1

CDR3: CASSPQGNEKLFF
DNA: TGTGCCAGCTCCCCCCAGGGAAACGAAAAACTGTTTTTT
size: NA
J: TRBJ1-4
D: NA
V: TRBV18